Below, 16 T cell receptor beta chains from the same sample are listed, as sequenced in a study of T cells in localized non-small cell lung cancer. TCRdb keeps only in-frame clones here, not all; method: immunoSEQ multiplex PCR. Here the sample spans over 10,000 clones, just over 85% being singletons. Sample: peripheral blood, taken before any cancer treatment. The origin of the receptors is a male donor older than 55 with stage III lung adenocarcinoma.

The chain employs TRBV10-2 and TRBJ1-2; TRBD1 is a possible D gene (5 bases). The ends were cut back, 8 bases at V and 5 bases at J, with 15 bases in the middle. Germline CDR1 WSHSY, CDR2 SAAADI. The CDR3 is 13 residues long. In nucleotides, the CDR3 is TGCGCCAGCGGCCTATCAGGGAGGTATGGCTACACCTTC. Translated, it gives CASGLSGRYGYTF.

In this sample, this clone turned up a few times. The chain combines TRBV4-1 with TRBJ1-5; D ambiguous. Trimming took off 4 bases at V and 1 base at J, with 11 bases between the two ends. The germline V gene has CDR1 MGHRA and CDR2 YSYEKL. The CDR3 runs to 15 residues. This CDR3 is CASSPMGGSNQPQHF. Here the CDR3 DNA reads TGCGCCAGCAGCCCGATGGGAGGCAGCAATCAGCCCCAGCATTTT.

This sequence joins TRBV7-2 and TRBJ2-3; D is undetermined. V dropped 8 bases and J dropped 1 base, with 13 bases sitting between them. In germline, CDR1 is SGHTA, CDR2 FQGNSA. This CDR3 comprises 14 residues. This CDR3 reads CASGSSWGTDTQYF. CDR3 sequence (DNA): TGTGCCAGCGGGTCTAGTTGGGGCACAGATACGCAGTATTTT. Full variable domain (remainder filled in from reference TRBV7-2 and TRBJ2-3): GAGVSQSPSNKVTEKGKDVELRCDPISGHTALYWYRQSLGQGLEFLIYFQGNSAPDKSGLPSDRFSAERTGGSVSTLTIQRTQQEDSAVYLCASGSSWGTDTQYFGPGTRLTVL.

This rearrangement joins TRBV19 to TRBJ2-5; D possibly corresponds to TRBD1 (5 bases). Germline CDR1 and CDR2: LNHDA and SQIVND (reference sequence). The V and J ends lost 8 bases and 5 bases respectively, with 9 bases between them. This CDR3 has 11 residues. CDR3 loop: CASGHSETQYF. CDR3 in DNA: TGTGCCAGTGGACATTCGGAGACCCAGTACTTC.

This sequence joins TRBV19 and TRBJ2-1; 11 positions match TRBD2. Germline assignment: CDR1 LNHDA and CDR2 SQIVND (reference sequence). The V gene end was trimmed by 4 bases and the J gene end by 14 bases; junction bases not matched to a gene: 7. There are 13 residues in the CDR3. The CDR3 spells CASSSTSGGHKFF. The DNA for the CDR3 is TGTGCCAGTAGTAGTACTAGCGGGGGACATAAGTTCTTC.

The rearrangement uses TRBV18 and TRBJ1-2; TRBD1 might be the D (5 bases). CDR3 length equals 17 residues. Trimming removed 4 bases from V and 8 bases from J, with 26 bases in between. The germline gives CDR1 KGHSH, CDR2 LQKENI. The CDR3 protein is CASSLATTQLAGLGYTF. The DNA for the CDR3 is TGTGCCAGCTCACTAGCGACCACCCAATTGGCGGGGCTAGGCTACACCTTC. The variable domain in full, completed from reference TRBV18 and TRBJ1-2, reads NAGVMQNPRHLVRRRGQEARLRCSPMKGHSHVYWYRQLPEEGLKFMVYLQKENIIDESGMPKERFSAEFPKEGPSILRIQQVVRGDSAAYFCASSLATTQLAGLGYTFGSGTRLTVV.

The chain employs TRBV7-6 and TRBJ1-1; possible D gene TRBD1, 5 bases. The length of the CDR3 is 14 residues. Looked up from germline, CDR1 is SGHVS and CDR2 is FNYEAQ. V lost 6 bases to trimming and J lost 1 base, with 12 bases between them. For the CDR3, the DNA is TGTGCCAGCAGGCGAGGGGTGGGGAACACTGAAGCTTTCTTT. Encoded protein: CASRRGVGNTEAFF.

The sample holds a few counts of this clone. The chain has TRBV25-1 and TRBJ2-7; no clear D gene. From germline, CDR1 is MGHDK and CDR2 SYGVNS. Trimming stripped 2 bases from V and 7 bases from J, with 12 bases between. The CDR3 runs to 13 residues. The CDR3 region has the DNA TGTGCCAGCAGTGAAGCAAGGGTGGGTGAGCAGTACTTC. As protein: CASSEARVGEQYF.

The CDR3 region is CASGDYEQYF. CDR3 bases: TGTGCCTCAGGGGACTACGAGCAGTACTTC. The V gene is TRBV27, the J gene TRBJ2-7; maybe TRBD1 (6 bases). V lost 11 bases and J lost 3, with 8 bases in between. From germline, CDR1 is MNHEY and CDR2 SMNVEV (reference sequence). This CDR3 has 10 residues.

The chain uses TRBV5-1 and TRBJ2-7; tentative D call: TRBD1 (6 bases). Trimming cost V 0 bases and J 4 bases, with 14 bases left between them. The CDR3 is 15 amino acids. Germline V CDR1 and CDR2: SGHRS, YFSETQ. The CDR3 DNA reads as TGCGCCAGCAGCTTGGGGCAGGGGCTCCTATACGAGCAGTACTTC. Translated, it gives CASSLGQGLLYEQYF.

This chain connects TRBV5-1 to TRBJ1-5, with 8 nucleotides matching TRBD1. The V and J ends lost 4 bases and 5 bases, in that order; junction bases with no gene match: 8. The CDR3 is 15 residues long. Per germline, CDR1 SGHRS and CDR2 YFSETQ. Written as DNA, the CDR3 is TGCGCCAGCAGCGTCCAGGGGGCGCGGGATCAGCCCCAGCATTTT. It encodes CASSVQGARDQPQHF. Full variable domain (outside the CDR3, taken from reference TRBV5-1 and TRBJ1-5): KAGVTQTPRYLIKTRGQQVTLSCSPISGHRSVSWYQQTPGQGLQFLFEYFSETQRNKGNFPGRFSGRQFSNSRSEMNVSTLELGDSALYLCASSVQGARDQPQHFGDGTRLSIL.

The V and J genes are TRBV10-2 and TRBJ2-7; D remains unclear. The CDR3 length is 12 residues. Looked up from germline, CDR1 is WSHSY and CDR2 is SAAADI. V dropped 9 bases and J dropped 3 bases, with 12 bases sitting between them. CDR3 amino acids: CASSSGDYEQYF. CDR3 nucleotides: TGCGCCAGTTCCTCCGGTGACTACGAGCAGTACTTC.

There are a few counts of this clone. The rearrangement links TRBV30 to TRBJ1-4; TRBD1 aligns across 8 bases. Germline CDR1 is GTSNPN and CDR2 is SVGIG (reference sequence). V was clipped by 3 bases and J by 6 bases; unmatched bases: 6. The CDR3 is 14 residues long. CDR3 nucleotide sequence: TGTGCCTGGAGCTCGGACAGGGTGGATGAAAAACTGTTTTTT. Amino acid sequence: CAWSSDRVDEKLFF.

This chain links TRBV25-1 with TRBJ1-4; 8 bases align to TRBD1. In germline, CDR1 is MGHDK, CDR2 SYGVNS. V lost 4 bases, J lost 3 bases, and 4 bases stayed unmatched. The CDR3 runs 15 residues. The CDR3 nucleotides read TGTGCCAGCAGTGTCTCGACAGGGGCTAATGAAAAACTGTTTTTT. It codes for CASSVSTGANEKLFF.

The chain combines TRBV19 with TRBJ2-1, with 16 bases matching TRBD2. This CDR3 spans 14 amino acids. The V gene end was trimmed by 8 bases and the J gene end by 10 bases; junction bases not matched to a gene: 5. From germline, CDR1 is LNHDA and CDR2 SQIVND (reference sequence). The CDR3 spells CASGTSGRGREQFF. The CDR3 region has the DNA TGTGCCAGTGGGACTAGCGGGAGGGGGCGGGAGCAGTTCTTC. Full variable domain (remainder filled in from reference TRBV19 and TRBJ2-1): DGGITQSPKYLFRKEGQNVTLSCEQNLNHDAMYWYRQDPGQGLRLIYYSQIVNDFQKGDIAEGYSVSREKKESFPLTVTSAQKNPTAFYLCASGTSGRGREQFFGPGTRLTVL.

The gene calls are TRBV7-7 and TRBJ2-2; D gene unclear. Germline values: CDR1 SSHAT, CDR2 FNYEAQ (reference sequence). The CDR3 covers 13 residues. Trimming removed 0 bases from V and 5 bases from J, with 4 bases in between. CDR3 region: CASSLAETGELFF. The DNA for the CDR3 is TGTGCCAGCAGCTTAGCGGAGACCGGGGAGCTGTTTTTT.